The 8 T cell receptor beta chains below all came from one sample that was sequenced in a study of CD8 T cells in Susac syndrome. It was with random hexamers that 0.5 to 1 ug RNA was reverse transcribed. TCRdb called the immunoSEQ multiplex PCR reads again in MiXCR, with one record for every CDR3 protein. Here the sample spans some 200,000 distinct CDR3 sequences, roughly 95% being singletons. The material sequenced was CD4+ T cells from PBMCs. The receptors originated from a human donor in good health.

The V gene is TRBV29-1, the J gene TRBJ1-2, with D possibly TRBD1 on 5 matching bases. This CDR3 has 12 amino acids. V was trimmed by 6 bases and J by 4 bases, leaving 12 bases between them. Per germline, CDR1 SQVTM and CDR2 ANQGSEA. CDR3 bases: TGCAGCGTGGGCCTGGGGGGCTATGGCTACACCTTC. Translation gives CSVGLGGYGYTF.

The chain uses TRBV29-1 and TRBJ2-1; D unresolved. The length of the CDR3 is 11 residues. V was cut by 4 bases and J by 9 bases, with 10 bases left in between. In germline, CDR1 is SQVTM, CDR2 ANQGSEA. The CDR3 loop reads CSVGAGLEQFF. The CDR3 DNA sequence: TGCAGCGTTGGGGCTGGTCTTGAGCAGTTCTTC.

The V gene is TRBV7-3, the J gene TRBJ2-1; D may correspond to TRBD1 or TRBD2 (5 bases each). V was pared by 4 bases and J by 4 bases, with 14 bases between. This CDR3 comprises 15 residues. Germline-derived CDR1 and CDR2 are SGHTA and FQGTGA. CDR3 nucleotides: TGTGCCAGCAGCTCGTCAGTGGGGGATTACAATGAGCAGTTCTTC. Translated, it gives CASSSSVGDYNEQFF. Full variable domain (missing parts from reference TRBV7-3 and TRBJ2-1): GAGVSQTPSNKVTEKGKYVELRCDPISGHTALYWYRQSLGQGPEFLIYFQGTGAADDSGLPNDRFFAVRPEGSVSTLKIQRTERGDSAVYLCASSSSVGDYNEQFFGPGTRLTVL.

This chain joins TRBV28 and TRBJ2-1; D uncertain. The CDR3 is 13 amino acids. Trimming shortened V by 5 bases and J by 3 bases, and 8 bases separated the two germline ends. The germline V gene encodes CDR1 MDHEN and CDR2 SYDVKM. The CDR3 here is CASSGSHYNEQFF. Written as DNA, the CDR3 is TGTGCCAGCAGTGGCAGCCACTACAATGAGCAGTTCTTC.

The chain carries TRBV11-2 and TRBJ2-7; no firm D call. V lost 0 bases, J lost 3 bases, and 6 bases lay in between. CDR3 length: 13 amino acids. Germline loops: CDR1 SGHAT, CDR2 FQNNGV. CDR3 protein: CASSLELDYEQYF. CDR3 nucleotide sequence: TGTGCCAGCAGCTTAGAACTGGACTACGAGCAGTACTTC.

The CDR3 sequence is CASSLRAGVSEQFF. CDR3 bases: TGTGCCAGCAGTTTGAGGGCGGGAGTCTCTGAGCAGTTCTTC. The V gene is TRBV6-2 or TRBV6-3, the J gene TRBJ2-1; 7 nucleotides match TRBD2. Germline assignment: CDR1 MNHEY and CDR2 SVGEGT. With V trimmed by 4 bases and J by 9 bases, 9 bases remained unmatched. The CDR3 is made up of 14 amino acids.

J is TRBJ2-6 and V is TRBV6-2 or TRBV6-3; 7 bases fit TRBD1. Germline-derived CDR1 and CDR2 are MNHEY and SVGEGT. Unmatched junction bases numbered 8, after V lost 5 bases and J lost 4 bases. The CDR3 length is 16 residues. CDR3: CASSTDRATGANVLTF. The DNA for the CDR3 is TGTGCCAGCAGTACTGACAGGGCTACAGGGGCCAACGTCCTGACTTTC.

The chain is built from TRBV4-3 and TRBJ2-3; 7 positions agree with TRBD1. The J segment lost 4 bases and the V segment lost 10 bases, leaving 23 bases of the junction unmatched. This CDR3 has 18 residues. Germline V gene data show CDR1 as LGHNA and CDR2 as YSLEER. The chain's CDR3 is CATLSEVQTGERPDTQYF. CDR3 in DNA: TGCGCCACCCTGTCCGAAGTTCAAACAGGGGAGCGCCCAGATACGCAGTATTTT.